The 9 T cell receptor beta chains below come from one sample, sequenced in a study of Graves' ophthalmopathy and Graves' hyperthyroidism. TCR beta CDR3 regions were amplified from RNA transcripts. Second-round multiplex PCR followed a first-round RT-PCR using HTBI primers. TCRdb analysed the multiplex PCR reads with MiXCR anew, one entry per CDR3 protein. Of some 350,000 distinct CDR3 sequences listed, about 17% are singletons. What was sequenced was peripheral blood. All receptors derive from an adult woman with stable Graves' hyperthyroidism.

This clonotype was seen at least ten times. This chain links TRBV10-3 with TRBJ2-2; 8 bases align to TRBD2. Germline CDR1 is ENHRY and CDR2 is SYGVKD. The CDR3 sequence is 14 residues long. V lost 4 bases, J lost 5 bases, and 3 bases stayed unmatched. CDR3 sequence (DNA): TGTGCCATCAGTGTACAGCGGGAGACCGGGGAGCTGTTTTTT. It yields the protein CAISVQRETGELFF.

Many counts were recorded for this clonotype. The V call is TRBV20-1, the J call TRBJ1-2; D is perhaps TRBD1 (6 bases). Germline CDR1 and CDR2: DFQATT and SNEGSKA (reference sequence). The V end lost 6 bases, the J end lost 2 bases, and 16 bases lay between the germline ends. The length of the CDR3 is 14 residues. CDR3 region: CSARDTRQNYGYTF. DNA of the CDR3: TGCAGTGCACGGGACACCCGACAAAACTATGGCTACACCTTC.

This clonotype was recorded at least ten times. This sequence joins TRBV30 and TRBJ2-4; the match to TRBD2 covers 10 bases. The junction had 4 bases not matched to a gene; V was cut back by 2 bases and J by 9 bases. The germline gives CDR1 GTSNPN, CDR2 SVGIG (reference sequence). The CDR3 contains 13 residues. CDR3 in amino acids: CAWSLAGVGIQYF. DNA for the CDR3: TGTGCCTGGAGTCTAGCGGGAGTAGGCATTCAGTACTTC.

This clonotype was seen more than once but under ten times. V is TRBV20-1 and J is TRBJ2-7; D might be TRBD1 or TRBD2, each matching 5 bases. The CDR3 runs to 16 residues. Germline values: CDR1 DFQATT, CDR2 SNEGSKA (reference sequence). V lost 2 bases and J lost 7, with 24 bases in between. The CDR3 DNA is TGCAGTGCTAGATCCTTGGGGCGGGCGCCCGGGGAGGAGCAGTACTTC. It translates to CSARSLGRAPGEEQYF.

This clonotype was detected many times. This rearrangement joins TRBV7-2 to TRBJ1-5; TRBD1 might be the D (5 bases). V lost 5 bases and J 8 bases, leaving 10 bases between the germline ends. Germline CDR1 SGHTA, CDR2 FQGNSA. The CDR3 totals 12 residues. CDR3 DNA sequence: TGTGCCAGCAGCCGGGGGGGTGAGCCCCAGCATTTT. Translation gives CASSRGGEPQHF.

At least ten counts were recorded for this clonotype. This rearrangement joins TRBV5-1 to TRBJ2-7, with D possibly TRBD2 on 5 matching bases. The V and J ends lost 1 base and 3 bases respectively, with 14 bases between them. Germline V CDR1 and CDR2: SGHRS, YFSETQ. The CDR3 has 15 residues. CDR3 amino acids: CASSLLQGGVYEQYF. For the CDR3, the DNA is TGCGCCAGCAGCTTGCTTCAAGGAGGAGTCTACGAGCAGTACTTC. The variable domain in full, completed from reference TRBV5-1 and TRBJ2-7, reads KAGVTQTPRYLIKTRGQQVTLSCSPISGHRSVSWYQQTPGQGLQFLFEYFSETQRNKGNFPGRFSGRQFSNSRSEMNVSTLELGDSALYLCASSLLQGGVYEQYFGPGTRLTVT.

The sample holds many counts of this clonotype. This sequence joins TRBV28 and TRBJ1-2; 9 positions agree with TRBD1. V lost 6 bases, J lost 8 bases, and 7 bases stayed unmatched. Germline assignment: CDR1 MDHEN and CDR2 SYDVKM. The CDR3 loop spans 13 amino acids. The CDR3 bases are TGTGCCAGCAGAGAGCACAGGGGGCGGGGCTACACCTTC. It translates to CASREHRGRGYTF.

This clonotype was seen many times. The rearrangement joins TRBV7-2 to TRBJ2-5; TRBD2 matches at 10 bases. CDR3 length: 15 amino acids. The trim removed 2 bases at V and 5 bases at J, leaving 5 bases unmatched. The germline V gene has CDR1 SGHTA and CDR2 FQGNSA. The CDR3: CASSLPTAGGETQYF. As DNA, the CDR3 is TGTGCCAGCAGCTTACCTACAGCGGGAGGGGAGACCCAGTACTTC.

This clonotype was counted many times. The rearrangement uses TRBV7-6 and TRBJ2-2; no clear D. The CDR3 totals 13 residues. The germline V gene encodes CDR1 SGHVS and CDR2 FNYEAQ. V dropped 2 bases and J dropped 8 bases, with 9 bases sitting between them. The CDR3 loop is CASSLLSGGELFF. The CDR3 DNA follows: TGTGCCAGCAGCTTACTCTCTGGGGGGGAGCTGTTTTTT.